This T cell receptor (beta chain) derives from a study of T cells in tumors after PD-1 blockade. Study overall: Peripheral blood samples averaged roughly 40,000 unique clonotypes and roughly 110,000 templates.

Sequencing used immunoSEQ multiplex PCR; TCRdb keeps in-frame clones, though not all of them. The sample has some 20,000 clones, around 80% seen once. With 4 bases removed from V and 0 bases from J, the gap between germline ends came to 17 bases. Germline CDR1 is SGHNT and CDR2 is YYREEE (reference sequence). The CDR3 has 17 amino acids. The clonotype was recovered from a human donor with basal cell carcinoma. This chain links TRBV5-4 with TRBJ2-4, with a weak D call TRBD1 (5 bases). Sample: PBMCs, taken before anti-PD-1 treatment. CDR3 in DNA: TGTGCCAGCAGCCAAAAACAGGAACCCTTAGCCAAAAACATTCAGTACTTC. Its translation: CASSQKQEPLAKNIQYF.